Shown below are 15 T cell receptor beta chains from a single sample sequenced in a study of blood T cell repertoires in COVID-19. Method: immunoSEQ multiplex PCR; TCRdb's copy keeps in-frame clones and lacks some. Among approximately 440,000 clones, around 90% were seen once, and the ten largest hold 0.55% to 0.75%. Sequenced material: PBMCs or T cells enriched from blood (not recorded which). The receptors come from a man aged 18 to 35 who had recovered from COVID-19.

The V call is TRBV27, the J call TRBJ2-7, with TRBD2 matching over 10 bases. This CDR3 comprises 16 residues. Germline lookup yields CDR1 MNHEY and CDR2 SMNVEV (reference sequence). The ends lost 4 bases at V and 0 bases at J; junction bases unmatched: 6. In nucleotides, the CDR3 is TGTGCCAGCAGTTCCGTAGCGGGAGGCCTCTCCTACGAGCAGTACTTC. Its translation: CASSSVAGGLSYEQYF.

The CDR3 spells CASSLEGTSVGELFF. The CDR3 nucleotides read TGTGCCAGCAGCTTGGAGGGGACTAGCGTCGGGGAGCTGTTTTTT. The chain carries TRBV5-5 and TRBJ2-2; 10 bases are a match to TRBD2. The CDR3 runs 15 residues. The germline gives CDR1 SGHKS, CDR2 YYEKEE (reference sequence). V shed 0 bases, J shed 7 bases, and the junction held 3 bases outside the gene matches. The full variable domain, rest sourced from reference TRBV5-5 and TRBJ2-2, is DAGVTQSPTHLIKTRGQQVTLRCSPISGHKSVSWYQQVLGQGPQFIFQYYEKEERGRGNFPDRFSARQFPNYSSELNVNALLLGDSALYLCASSLEGTSVGELFFGEGSRLTVL.

The chain is built from TRBV28 and TRBJ2-7; D ambiguous. Germline CDR1 and CDR2: MDHEN and SYDVKM. This CDR3 has 14 residues. V lost 2 bases to trimming and J lost 0 bases, with 8 bases between them. The DNA of the CDR3 is TGTGCCAGCAGTTTACCCAGAAACTCCTACGAGCAGTACTTC. It encodes CASSLPRNSYEQYF.

CDR3 nucleotide sequence: TGTGCCAGCAGCCCGAGACGACAGGGTACCAACTATGGCTACACCTTC. Protein sequence: CASSPRRQGTNYGYTF. The gene calls are TRBV5-6 and TRBJ1-2; 7 nucleotides align to TRBD1. CDR3 size: 16 residues. V shed 4 bases and J 2 bases; nucleotides not matched to a gene: 11. Per the germline V gene, CDR1 is SGHDT and CDR2 is YYEEEE.

This rearrangement joins TRBV11-2 to TRBJ1-1, with 7 bases lining up with TRBD1. Germline CDR1 and CDR2: SGHAT and FQNNGV. This CDR3 spans 15 amino acids. V gave up 5 bases and J gave up 1 base; unmatched junction bases: 7. CDR3 loop: CASSPRGQKNTEAFF. Written as DNA, the CDR3 is TGTGCCAGCAGCCCCAGGGGACAGAAGAACACTGAAGCTTTCTTT.

This clone has only a few counts. This chain uses TRBV5-1 with TRBJ1-1; 7 bases are a match to TRBD1. The V segment lost 4 bases and the J segment 1 base; nucleotides outside the gene matches: 16. Germline lookup yields CDR1 SGHRS and CDR2 YFSETQ. There are 18 residues in the CDR3. Here the CDR3 reads CASSNRDSRPISNTEAFF. In nucleotides, the CDR3 is TGCGCCAGCAGCAACCGGGACAGCCGCCCAATATCGAACACTGAAGCTTTCTTT. The full variable domain, in which reference TRBV5-1 and TRBJ1-1 provide the parts outside the CDR3, is KAGVTQTPRYLIKTRGQQVTLSCSPISGHRSVSWYQQTPGQGLQFLFEYFSETQRNKGNFPGRFSGRQFSNSRSEMNVSTLELGDSALYLCASSNRDSRPISNTEAFFGQGTRLTVV.

The chain recombines TRBV7-2 with TRBJ1-6, with D possibly TRBD1 on 6 matching bases. There are 15 residues in the CDR3. Germline V gives CDR1 SGHTA, CDR2 FQGNSA. The V gene lost 7 bases and the J gene lost 7 bases, with 17 bases spanning the gap. The CDR3 sequence: CASNPGAGPNSPLHF. The CDR3 DNA reads as TGTGCCAGCAACCCAGGGGCAGGCCCGAATTCACCCCTCCACTTT.

V is TRBV13 and J is TRBJ2-7; D is perhaps TRBD2 (5 bases). CDR1 is PRHDT and CDR2 is FYEKMQ in the germline V gene (reference sequence). Trimming left V 6 bases short and J 2 bases short, with 8 bases between. This CDR3 contains 12 residues. CDR3 residues: CASRLGAYEQYF. CDR3 nucleotide sequence: TGTGCCAGCAGACTAGGTGCCTACGAGCAGTACTTC.

The chain uses TRBV5-1 and TRBJ1-6; tentatively, D is TRBD1 (6 bases). Germline values: CDR1 SGHRS, CDR2 YFSETQ. V lost 3 bases and J 10 bases, leaving 20 bases between the germline ends. The CDR3 consists of 16 residues. The CDR3 region is CASSSAAGTGTSPLHF. Written as DNA, the CDR3 is TGCGCCAGCAGCTCCGCTGCTGGAACAGGGACATCACCCCTCCACTTT.

The chain links TRBV28 to TRBJ2-7, with TRBD2 matching 9 bases. J lost 3 bases, V lost 2 bases, and 2 bases had no gene match. This CDR3 has 14 residues. Germline assignment: CDR1 MDHEN and CDR2 SYDVKM. The DNA of the CDR3 is TGTGCCAGCAGTTTACAAGCGGGAGGCTACGAGCAGTACTTC. Translation: CASSLQAGGYEQYF.

The chain combines TRBV5-1 with TRBJ2-7; 9 bases align to TRBD2. V gave up 1 base and J gave up 6 bases; unmatched junction bases: 5. The CDR3 covers 14 residues. CDR1 is SGHRS, CDR2 YFSETQ, per germline. Here the CDR3 reads CASSLTSGSLEQYF. CDR3 nucleotide sequence: TGCGCCAGCAGCTTGACTAGCGGGTCGCTCGAGCAGTACTTC. Full variable domain (rest looked up from reference TRBV5-1 and TRBJ2-7): KAGVTQTPRYLIKTRGQQVTLSCSPISGHRSVSWYQQTPGQGLQFLFEYFSETQRNKGNFPGRFSGRQFSNSRSEMNVSTLELGDSALYLCASSLTSGSLEQYFGPGTRLTVT.

V is TRBV5-1 and J is TRBJ2-7; D remains unclear. CDR1 and CDR2 from the germline V gene are SGHRS and YFSETQ. The V end was cut by 2 bases, the J end by 0 bases, with 9 bases between. The CDR3 loop spans 14 amino acids. The CDR3 region is CASSLTSLSYEQYF. The CDR3 nucleotides are TGCGCCAGCAGCTTAACCAGTCTCTCCTACGAGCAGTACTTC.

For the CDR3, the DNA is TGTGCCAGCAGCTCCCTCTATTCACCCCTCCACTTT. As protein: CASSSLYSPLHF. The J gene is TRBJ1-6, the V gene TRBV7-9, with D hard to call. The V end lost 4 bases, the J end lost 8 bases, and 6 bases lay between the germline ends. Germline lookup yields CDR1 SEHNR and CDR2 FQNEAQ (reference sequence). CDR3 size: 12 residues.

V gene TRBV12-3 or TRBV12-4 combines with J gene TRBJ1-2, with 8 bases that match TRBD1. The CDR3 is 13 residues long. The junction had 7 bases not matched to a gene; V was cut back by 5 bases and J by 8 bases. As DNA, the CDR3 is TGTGCCAGCAGTATTGCAGGGGGCCTGGGCTACACCTTC. Translating gives CASSIAGGLGYTF.

In this sample, this clone turned up once. The chain is built from TRBV15 and TRBJ2-1; 9 bases align to TRBD2. Losses at the gene ends were 4 bases for V and 5 bases for J; bases not matched to a gene: 6. Germline CDR1 LNHNV, CDR2 YYDKDF (reference sequence). This CDR3 is 15 amino acids long. This chain's CDR3 is CATSTGGLANNEQFF. The CDR3 nucleotides are TGTGCCACCAGCACGGGGGGACTAGCTAACAATGAGCAGTTCTTC.